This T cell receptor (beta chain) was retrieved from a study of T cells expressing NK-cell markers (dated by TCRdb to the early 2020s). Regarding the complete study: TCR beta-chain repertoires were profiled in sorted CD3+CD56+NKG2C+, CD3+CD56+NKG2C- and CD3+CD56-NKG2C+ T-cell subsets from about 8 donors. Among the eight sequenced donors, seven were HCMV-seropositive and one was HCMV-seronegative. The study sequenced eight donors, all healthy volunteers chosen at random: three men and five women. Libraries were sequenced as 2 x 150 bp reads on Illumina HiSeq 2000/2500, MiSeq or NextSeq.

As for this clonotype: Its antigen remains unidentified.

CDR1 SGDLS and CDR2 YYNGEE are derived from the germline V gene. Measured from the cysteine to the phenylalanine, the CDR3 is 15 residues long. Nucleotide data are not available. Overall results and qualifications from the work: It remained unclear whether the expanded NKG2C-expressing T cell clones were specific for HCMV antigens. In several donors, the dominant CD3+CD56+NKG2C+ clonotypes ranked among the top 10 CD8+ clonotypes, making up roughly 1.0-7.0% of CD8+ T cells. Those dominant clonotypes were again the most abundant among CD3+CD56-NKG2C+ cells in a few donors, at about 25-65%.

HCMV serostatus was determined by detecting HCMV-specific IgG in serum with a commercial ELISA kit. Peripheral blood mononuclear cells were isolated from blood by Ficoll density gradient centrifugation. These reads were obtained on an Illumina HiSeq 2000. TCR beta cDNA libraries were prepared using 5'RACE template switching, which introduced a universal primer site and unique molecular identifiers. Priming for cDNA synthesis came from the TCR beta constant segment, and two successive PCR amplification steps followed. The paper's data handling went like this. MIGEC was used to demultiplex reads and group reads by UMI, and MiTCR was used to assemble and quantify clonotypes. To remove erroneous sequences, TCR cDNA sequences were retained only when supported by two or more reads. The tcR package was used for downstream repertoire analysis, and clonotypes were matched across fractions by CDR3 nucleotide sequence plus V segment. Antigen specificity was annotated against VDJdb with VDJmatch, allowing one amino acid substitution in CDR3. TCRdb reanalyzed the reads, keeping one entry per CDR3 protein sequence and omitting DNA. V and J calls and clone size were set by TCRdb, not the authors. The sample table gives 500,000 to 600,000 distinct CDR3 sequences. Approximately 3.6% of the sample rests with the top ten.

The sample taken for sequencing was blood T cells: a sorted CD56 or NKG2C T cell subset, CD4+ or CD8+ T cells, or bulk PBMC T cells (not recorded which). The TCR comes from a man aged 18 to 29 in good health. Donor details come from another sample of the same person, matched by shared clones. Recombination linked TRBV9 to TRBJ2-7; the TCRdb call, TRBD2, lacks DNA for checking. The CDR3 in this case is CASSVAGTSSYEQYF.